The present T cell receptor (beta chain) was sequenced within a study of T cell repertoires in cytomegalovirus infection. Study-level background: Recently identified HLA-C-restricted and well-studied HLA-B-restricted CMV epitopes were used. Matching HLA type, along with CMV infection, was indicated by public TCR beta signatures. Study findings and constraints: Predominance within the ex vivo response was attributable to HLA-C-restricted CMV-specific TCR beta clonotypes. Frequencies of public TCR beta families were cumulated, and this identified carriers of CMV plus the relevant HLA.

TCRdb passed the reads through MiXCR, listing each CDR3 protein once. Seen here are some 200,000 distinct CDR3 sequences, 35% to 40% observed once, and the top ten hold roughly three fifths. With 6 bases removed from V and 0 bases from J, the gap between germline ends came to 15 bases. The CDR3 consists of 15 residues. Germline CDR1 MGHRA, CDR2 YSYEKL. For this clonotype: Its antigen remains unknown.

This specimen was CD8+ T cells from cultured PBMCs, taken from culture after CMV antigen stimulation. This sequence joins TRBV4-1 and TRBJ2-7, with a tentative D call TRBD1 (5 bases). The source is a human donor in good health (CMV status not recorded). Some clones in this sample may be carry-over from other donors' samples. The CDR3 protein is CASSPDISSSYEQYF. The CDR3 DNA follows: TGCGCCAGCAGTCCGGACATCTCGAGCTCCTACGAGCAGTACTTC.